This TCR beta chain comes out of a study of T cells in Graves' hyperthyroidism and ophthalmopathy (dated by TCRdb to about 2019). Looking at the study overall: Peripheral blood was collected at initial diagnosis, before any treatment. An independent validation cohort of 18 to 20 hyperthyroidism patients and 15 or so patients who later progressed to ophthalmopathy tested prospective prediction of ophthalmopathy. TCR V-J signatures able to tell the groups apart were searched for in a discovery cohort of 95 or so patients, of whom 40 to 45 had Graves' ophthalmopathy and around 57 had stable Graves' hyperthyroidism. The roughly 91 discovery patients were randomly split 7:3 into training and test sets. Thyroid tissue and blood T-cell repertoires from several Graves' hyperthyroidism patients were also compared in the study. Following sampling, methimazole starting at 30 mg daily was given to hyperthyroidism patients, and high-dose intravenous methylprednisolone was given to ophthalmopathy patients. The paper describes TCR Vbeta CDR3 sequencing of 120 to 150 peripheral blood samples, made up of some 42 ophthalmopathy patients, 70 to 75 hyperthyroidism patients and 17 progressor patients.

Concerning this clonotype itself: Its cognate antigen has yet to be identified. The junction differs from germline at one of its ends, possibly a read error.

Stable Graves' hyperthyroidism was defined as no progression to ophthalmopathy during 18 months of follow-up. Hyperthyroidism patients were aged 18 to 65 years and newly diagnosed, with disease duration of less than 2 months. Exclusion was applied to patients with uncontrolled infections, other autoimmune diseases, pregnancy or lactation. Clinical symptoms, serum thyroxine and TRAb, thyroid ultrasound, and orbital computed tomography formed the basis for the diagnoses. Ficoll-Paque density gradient centrifugation was used to isolate PBMCs from around 10 ml of fresh peripheral blood. Trizol reagent was used to extract total RNA, and RNA quality was then checked on an Agilent 2100 Bioanalyzer. Here is what the overall study found, with its caveats: Most expanded thyroid clonotypes (frequency above 0.001) were also detected in blood, a finding suggesting that blood repertoires may reflect thyroid immune responses. Sample size was not statistically predetermined, and investigators were not blinded to group allocation. In validation, the model predicted progression to ophthalmopathy with approximately 69% sensitivity and over 72% specificity, a median of about 6.7 months before onset. A model built on a 13 V-J signature distinguished ophthalmopathy from stable hyperthyroidism, reaching over 85% sensitivity and around 82% specificity in cross-validation and 80%/75% in testing.

TCR beta CDR3 regions were amplified from RNA transcripts. The TCR CDR3 was subjected to a first round of RT-PCR using the HTBI primer set and the Qiagen OneStep RT-PCR kit. Libraries were constructed in a second round of multiplex PCR, after which size selection and purification were carried out. Libraries were sequenced paired-end with 100 bp reads on an Illumina HiSeq2000. As for the authors' bioinformatics: SOAPnuke was used to process the raw data, with reads discarded if the reads contained adapters or uncalled bases, had a mean Phred below 15, or lacked an exact constant-primer or identifier match. High-quality paired reads were merged using COPE v1.2.5, and each unique nucleotide sequence was defined as a clonotype. Clonotypes were aligned to IMGT TRBV, TRBD and TRBJ reference segments using MiTCR v1.1. The analysis was restricted to V-J combinations with a frequency above 0.0001, which together covered roughly 99% of the repertoires. The TCS score was defined as the ratio of F50 (clonal expansion) to E x V (chaos), calculated using BLOSUM62-based TCRdist between CDR3 peptides within each V-J. Welch's t-statistics and random forest reduced roughly 500 V-J features to about 13, which were used in a naive Bayes classifier (R e1071). The public reads were run again by TCRdb, first through fastp at Q25 and then through MiXCR, and only productive beta chains were kept. Every entry covers one CDR3 protein and lists the most common genes and DNA from its rows. For this entry, the V and J calls and clone size follow TCRdb and not the study's own pipeline. Here the sample has under 650,000 distinct CDR3 sequences; around 15% occur a single time. The ten largest make up approximately 3.8% of the sample.

The receptor's source is a woman in her 30s with Graves' hyperthyroidism. The sample consisted of blood.

The DNA sequence is as follows: TGTGCCGGCAGCCCCGACTGGGGATCCTACGAGCAGTACTTC. Its protein is CAGSPDWGSYEQYF. This chain joins TRBV7-2 to TRBJ2-7, with the D gene call left open. The CDR3, from cysteine to phenylalanine, totals 14 residues. Only the CDR3 DNA stays, 42 bases, in frame from base 1. From the germline V gene, CDR1 is SGHTA and CDR2 is FQGNSA. This CDR3, with the reference TRBV7-2 and TRBJ2-7 proteins standing in past its ends, gives the full variable domain GAGVSQSPSNKVTEKGKDVELRCDPISGHTALYWYRQSLGQGLEFLIYFQGNSAPDKSGLPSDRFSAERTGGSVSTLTIQRTQQEDSAVYLCAGSPDWGSYEQYFGPGTRLTVT.